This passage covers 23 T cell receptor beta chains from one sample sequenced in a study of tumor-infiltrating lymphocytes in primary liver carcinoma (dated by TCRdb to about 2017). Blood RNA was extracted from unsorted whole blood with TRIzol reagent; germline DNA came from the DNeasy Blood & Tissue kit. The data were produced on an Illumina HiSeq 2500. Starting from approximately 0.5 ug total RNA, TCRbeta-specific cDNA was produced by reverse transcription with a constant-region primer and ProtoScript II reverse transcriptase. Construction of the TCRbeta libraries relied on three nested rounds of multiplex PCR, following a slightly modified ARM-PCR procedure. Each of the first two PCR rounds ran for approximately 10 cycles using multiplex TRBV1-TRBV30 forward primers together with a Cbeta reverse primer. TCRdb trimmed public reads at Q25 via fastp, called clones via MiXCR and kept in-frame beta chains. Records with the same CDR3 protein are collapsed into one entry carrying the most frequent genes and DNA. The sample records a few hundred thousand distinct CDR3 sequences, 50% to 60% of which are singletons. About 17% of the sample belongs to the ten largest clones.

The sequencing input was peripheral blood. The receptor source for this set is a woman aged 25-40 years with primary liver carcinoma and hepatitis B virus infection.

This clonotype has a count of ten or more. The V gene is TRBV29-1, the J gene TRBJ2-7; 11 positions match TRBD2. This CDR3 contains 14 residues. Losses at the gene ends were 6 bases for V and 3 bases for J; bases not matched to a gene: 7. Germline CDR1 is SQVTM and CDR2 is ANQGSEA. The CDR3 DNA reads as TGCAGCGTCGCTTTGACTAGCGGGGTCTACGAGCAGTACTTC. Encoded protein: CSVALTSGVYEQYF.

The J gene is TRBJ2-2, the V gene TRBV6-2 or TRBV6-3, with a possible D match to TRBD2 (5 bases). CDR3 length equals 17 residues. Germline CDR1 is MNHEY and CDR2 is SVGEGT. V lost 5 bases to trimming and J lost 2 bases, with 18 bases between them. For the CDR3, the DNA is TGTGCCAGCAGTCCTCTCTCAGAGGGTGGAAACACCGGGGAGCTGTTTTTT. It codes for CASSPLSEGGNTGELFF.

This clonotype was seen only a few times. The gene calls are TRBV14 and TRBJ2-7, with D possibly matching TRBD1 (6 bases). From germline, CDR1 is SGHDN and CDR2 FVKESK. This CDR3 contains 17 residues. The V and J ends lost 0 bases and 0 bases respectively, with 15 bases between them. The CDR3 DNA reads TGTGCCAGCAGCCAAGATCCCCGGGACAAAGGCTCCTACGAGCAGTACTTC. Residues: CASSQDPRDKGSYEQYF. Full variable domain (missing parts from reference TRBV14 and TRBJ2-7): EAGVTQFPSHSVIEKGQTVTLRCDPISGHDNLYWYRRVMGKEIKFLLHFVKESKQDESGMPNNRFLAERTGGTYSTLKVQPAELEDSGVYFCASSQDPRDKGSYEQYFGPGTRLTVT.

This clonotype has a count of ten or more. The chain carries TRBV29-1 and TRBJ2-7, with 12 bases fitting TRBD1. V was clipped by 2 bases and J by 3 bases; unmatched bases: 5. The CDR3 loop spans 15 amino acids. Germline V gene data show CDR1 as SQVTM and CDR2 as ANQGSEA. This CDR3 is CSVELGQGANYEQYF. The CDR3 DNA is TGCAGCGTTGAATTGGGACAGGGGGCTAACTACGAGCAGTACTTC.

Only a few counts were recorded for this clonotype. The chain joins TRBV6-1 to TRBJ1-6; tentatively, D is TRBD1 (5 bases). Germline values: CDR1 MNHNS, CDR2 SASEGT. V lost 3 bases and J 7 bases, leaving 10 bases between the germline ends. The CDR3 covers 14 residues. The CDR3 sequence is CASSDSRANSPLHF. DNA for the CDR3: TGTGCCAGCAGTGATTCCAGGGCGAATTCACCCCTCCACTTT.

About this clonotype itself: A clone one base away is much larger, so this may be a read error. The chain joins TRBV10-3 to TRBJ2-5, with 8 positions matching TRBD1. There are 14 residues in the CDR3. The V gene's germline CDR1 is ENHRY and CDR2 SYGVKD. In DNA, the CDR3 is TGTGCCATCAGCCCCGGACAGGGTGGTGAGATCCAGTACTTC. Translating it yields CAISPGQGGEIQYF.

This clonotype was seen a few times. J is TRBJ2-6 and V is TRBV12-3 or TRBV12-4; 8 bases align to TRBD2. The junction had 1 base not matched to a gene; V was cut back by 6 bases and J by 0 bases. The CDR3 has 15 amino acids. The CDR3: CASSGGGSGANVLTF. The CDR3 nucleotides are TGTGCCAGCAGCGGGGGGGGCTCTGGGGCCAACGTCCTGACTTTC.

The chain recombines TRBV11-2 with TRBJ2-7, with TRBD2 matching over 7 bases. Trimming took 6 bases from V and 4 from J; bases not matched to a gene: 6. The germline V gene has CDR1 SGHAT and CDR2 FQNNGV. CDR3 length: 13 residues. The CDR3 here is CASRSSGPYEQYF. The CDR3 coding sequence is TGTGCCAGCAGATCTAGCGGCCCGTACGAGCAGTACTTC.

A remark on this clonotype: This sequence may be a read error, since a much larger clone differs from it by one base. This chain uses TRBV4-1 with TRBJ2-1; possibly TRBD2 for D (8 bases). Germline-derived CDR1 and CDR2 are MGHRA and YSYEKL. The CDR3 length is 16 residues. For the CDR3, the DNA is TGCGACAGCAGCCAAAAAGACAGGGCTAGCGGGAATGAGCAGTTCTTC. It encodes CDSSQKDRASGNEQFF.

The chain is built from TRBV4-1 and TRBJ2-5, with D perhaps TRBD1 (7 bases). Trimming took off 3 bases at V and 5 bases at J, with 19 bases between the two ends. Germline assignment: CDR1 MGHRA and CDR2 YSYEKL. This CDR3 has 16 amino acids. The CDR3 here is CASSHPLLGGQETQYF. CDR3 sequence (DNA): TGCGCCAGCAGCCATCCCCTATTGGGGGGACAGGAGACCCAGTACTTC.

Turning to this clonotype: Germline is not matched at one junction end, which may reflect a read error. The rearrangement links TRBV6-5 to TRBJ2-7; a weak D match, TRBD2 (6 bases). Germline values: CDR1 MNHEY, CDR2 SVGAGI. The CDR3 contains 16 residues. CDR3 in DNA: TGTGTCAGCAGTTACTCGACGGCTAGCGTAGGCTACGAACAGTACTTC. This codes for CVSSYSTASVGYEQYF.

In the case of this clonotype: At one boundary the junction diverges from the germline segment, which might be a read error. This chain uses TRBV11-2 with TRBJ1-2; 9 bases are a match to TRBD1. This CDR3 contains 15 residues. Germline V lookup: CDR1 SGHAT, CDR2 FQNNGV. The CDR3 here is CVSKLTGGASYGYTF. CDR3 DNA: TGTGTCAGCAAGTTAACAGGGGGCGCCAGCTATGGCTACACCTTC. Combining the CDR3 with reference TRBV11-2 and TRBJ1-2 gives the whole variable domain EAGVAQSPRYKIIEKRQSVAFWCNPISGHATLYWYQQILGQGPKLLIQFQNNGVVDDSQLPKDRFSAERLKGVDSTLKIQPAKLEDSAVYLCVSKLTGGASYGYTFGSGTRLTVV.

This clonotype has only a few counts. CDR3 in DNA: TGTGCCAGCAGTGTAGGAGCCTCCTACGAGCAGTACTTC. It specifies CASSVGASYEQYF. This chain connects TRBV6-1 to TRBJ2-7; D is undetermined. The V and J ends lost 4 bases and 0 bases respectively, with 7 bases between them. In germline, CDR1 is MNHNS, CDR2 SASEGT. The CDR3 is 13 residues long.

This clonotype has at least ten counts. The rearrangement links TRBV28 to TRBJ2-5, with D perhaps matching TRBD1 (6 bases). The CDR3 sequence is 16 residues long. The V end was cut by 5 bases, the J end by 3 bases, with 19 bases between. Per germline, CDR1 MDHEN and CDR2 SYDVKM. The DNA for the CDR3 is TGTGCCAGCAGTCCATCGCCCGGCAGGGGAAAAGAGACCCAGTACTTC. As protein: CASSPSPGRGKETQYF.

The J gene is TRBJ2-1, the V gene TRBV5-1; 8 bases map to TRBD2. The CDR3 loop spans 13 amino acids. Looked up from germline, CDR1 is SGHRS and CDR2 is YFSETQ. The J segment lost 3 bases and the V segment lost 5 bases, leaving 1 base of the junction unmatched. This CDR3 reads CASRLADYNEQFF. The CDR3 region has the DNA TGCGCCAGCAGACTAGCGGACTACAATGAGCAGTTCTTC.

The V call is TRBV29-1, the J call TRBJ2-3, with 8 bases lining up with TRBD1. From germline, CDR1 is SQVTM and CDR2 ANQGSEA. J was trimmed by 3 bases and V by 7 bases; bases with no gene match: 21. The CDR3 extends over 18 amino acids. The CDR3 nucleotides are TGCAGCGCTGATTCTGGGACAGGATCGGGTGTATGGACAGATACGCAGTATTTT. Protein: CSADSGTGSGVWTDTQYF.

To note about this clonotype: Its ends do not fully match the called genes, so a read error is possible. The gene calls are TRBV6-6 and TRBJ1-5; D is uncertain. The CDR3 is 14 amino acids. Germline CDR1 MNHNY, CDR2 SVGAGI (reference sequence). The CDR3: CASSRSGGNQTQHF. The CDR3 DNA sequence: TGTGCCAGCAGTAGGAGCGGAGGCAATCAGACCCAGCATTTT.

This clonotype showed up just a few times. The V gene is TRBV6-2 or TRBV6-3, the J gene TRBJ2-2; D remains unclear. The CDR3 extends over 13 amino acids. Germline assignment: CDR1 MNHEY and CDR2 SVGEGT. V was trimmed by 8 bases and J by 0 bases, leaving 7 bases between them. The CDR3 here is CASGRTNTGELFF. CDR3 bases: TGTGCCAGCGGACGGACGAACACCGGGGAGCTGTTTTTT.

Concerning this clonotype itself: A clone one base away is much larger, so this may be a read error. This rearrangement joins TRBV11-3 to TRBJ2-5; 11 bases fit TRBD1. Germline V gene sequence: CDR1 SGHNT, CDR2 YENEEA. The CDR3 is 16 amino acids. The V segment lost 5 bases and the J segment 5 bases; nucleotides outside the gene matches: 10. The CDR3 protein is CASSPRTGGFDETQYF. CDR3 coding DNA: TGTGCCAGCAGCCCCCGGACAGGGGGCTTCGACGAGACCCAGTACTTC.

CDR3 in DNA: TGTGCCAGCAGCTTTACGTCCCTTGGGTGGCAGTATTTT. Translated, it gives CASSFTSLGWQYF. The chain recombines TRBV7-2 with TRBJ2-3, with no clear D. The germline V gene has CDR1 SGHTA and CDR2 FQGNSA. The ends were cut back, 3 bases at V and 11 bases at J, with 15 bases in the middle. The CDR3 is 13 amino acids.

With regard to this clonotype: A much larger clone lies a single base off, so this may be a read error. CDR3 residues: CSVVAGGYEQYF. The CDR3 bases are TGCAGCGTTGTGGCCGGCGGCTACGAGCAGTACTTC. The chain is built from TRBV29-1 and TRBJ2-7; D unclear. The CDR3 length is 12 residues. CDR1 and CDR2 from the germline V gene are SQVTM and ANQGSEA. V dropped 4 bases and J dropped 3 bases, with 10 bases sitting between them.

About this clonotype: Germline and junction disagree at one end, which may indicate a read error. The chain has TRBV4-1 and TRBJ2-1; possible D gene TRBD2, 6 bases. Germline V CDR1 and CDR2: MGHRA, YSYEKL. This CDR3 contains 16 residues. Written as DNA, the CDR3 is TGCGCCAGCAACCAATTACGGGAGAACCCCTACAATGAGCAGTTCTTC. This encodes CASNQLRENPYNEQFF.

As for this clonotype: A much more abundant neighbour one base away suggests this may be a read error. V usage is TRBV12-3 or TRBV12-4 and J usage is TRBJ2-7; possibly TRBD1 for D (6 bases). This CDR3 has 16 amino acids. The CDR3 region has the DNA TGTGCCAACAGTTTAAGAGTTCAGACAGGTTCCTACGAGCAGTACTTC. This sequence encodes CANSLRVQTGSYEQYF.